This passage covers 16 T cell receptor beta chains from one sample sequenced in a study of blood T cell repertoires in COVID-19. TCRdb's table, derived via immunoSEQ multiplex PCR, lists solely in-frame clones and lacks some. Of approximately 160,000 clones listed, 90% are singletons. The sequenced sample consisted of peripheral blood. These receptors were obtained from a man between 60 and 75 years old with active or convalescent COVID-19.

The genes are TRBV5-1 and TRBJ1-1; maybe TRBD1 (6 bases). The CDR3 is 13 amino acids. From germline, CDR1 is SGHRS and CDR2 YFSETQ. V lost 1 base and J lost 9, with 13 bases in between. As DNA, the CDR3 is TGCGCCAGCAGCTTGTCACAGGGTACGCAAGCTTTCTTT. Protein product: CASSLSQGTQAFF.

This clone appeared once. The CDR3 protein is CASSISGASADTQYF. The CDR3, as DNA: TGTGCCAGCAGCATTAGCGGGGCTTCAGCAGATACGCAGTATTTT. J is TRBJ2-3 and V is TRBV11-2; 8 bases line up with TRBD2. CDR3 size: 15 residues. Trimming cost V 5 bases and J 4 bases; bases outside gene matches: 8. CDR1 and CDR2 (germline): SGHAT, FQNNGV.

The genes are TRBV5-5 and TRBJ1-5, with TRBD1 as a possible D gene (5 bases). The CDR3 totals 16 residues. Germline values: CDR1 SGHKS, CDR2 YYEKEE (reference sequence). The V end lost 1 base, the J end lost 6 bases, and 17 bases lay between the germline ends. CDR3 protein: CASSLRQGSEGQPQHF. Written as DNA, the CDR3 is TGTGCCAGCAGCTTGCGGCAGGGTTCCGAAGGTCAGCCCCAGCATTTT.

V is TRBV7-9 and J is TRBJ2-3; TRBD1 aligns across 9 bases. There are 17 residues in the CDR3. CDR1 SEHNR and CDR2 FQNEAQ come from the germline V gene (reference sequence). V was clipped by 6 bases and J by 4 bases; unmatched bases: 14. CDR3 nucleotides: TGTGCCAGCAGTTTCGGCCGGGACAGGGTTCTCGCAGATACGCAGTATTTT. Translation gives CASSFGRDRVLADTQYF.

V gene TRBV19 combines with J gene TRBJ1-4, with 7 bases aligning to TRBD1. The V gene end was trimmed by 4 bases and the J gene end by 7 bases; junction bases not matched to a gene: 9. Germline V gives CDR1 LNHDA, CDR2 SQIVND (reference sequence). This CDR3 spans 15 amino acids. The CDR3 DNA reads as TGTGCCAGTAGTACCCAGACAGGGCGAGGTGAAAAACTGTTTTTT. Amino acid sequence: CASSTQTGRGEKLFF.

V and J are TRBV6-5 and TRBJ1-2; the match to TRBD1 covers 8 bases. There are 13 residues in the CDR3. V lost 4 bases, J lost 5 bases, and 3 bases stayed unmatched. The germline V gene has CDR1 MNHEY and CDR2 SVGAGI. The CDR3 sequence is CASSSDREYGYTF. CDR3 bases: TGTGCCAGCAGTTCGGACAGGGAGTATGGCTACACCTTC.

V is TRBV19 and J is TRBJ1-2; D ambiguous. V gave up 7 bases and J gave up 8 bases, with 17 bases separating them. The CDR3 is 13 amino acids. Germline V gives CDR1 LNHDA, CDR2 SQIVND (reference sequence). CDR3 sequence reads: CASTPRNAGGYTF. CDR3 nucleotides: TGTGCCAGTACCCCCCGGAACGCAGGAGGCTACACCTTC. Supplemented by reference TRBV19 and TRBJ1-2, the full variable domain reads DGGITQSPKYLFRKEGQNVTLSCEQNLNHDAMYWYRQDPGQGLRLIYYSQIVNDFQKGDIAEGYSVSREKKESFPLTVTSAQKNPTAFYLCASTPRNAGGYTFGSGTRLTVV.

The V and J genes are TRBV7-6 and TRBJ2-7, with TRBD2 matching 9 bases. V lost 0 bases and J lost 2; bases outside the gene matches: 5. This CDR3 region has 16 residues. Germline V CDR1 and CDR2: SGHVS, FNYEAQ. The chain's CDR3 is CASSLAPTSGPYEQYF. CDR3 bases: TGTGCCAGCAGCTTAGCTCCGACTAGCGGCCCCTACGAGCAGTACTTC.

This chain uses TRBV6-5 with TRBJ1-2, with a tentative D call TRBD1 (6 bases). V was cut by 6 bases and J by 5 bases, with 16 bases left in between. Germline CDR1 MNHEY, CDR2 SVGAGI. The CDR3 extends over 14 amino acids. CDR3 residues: CASSDLGQGYGYTF. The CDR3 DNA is TGTGCCAGCAGCGATTTAGGCCAGGGGTATGGCTACACCTTC.

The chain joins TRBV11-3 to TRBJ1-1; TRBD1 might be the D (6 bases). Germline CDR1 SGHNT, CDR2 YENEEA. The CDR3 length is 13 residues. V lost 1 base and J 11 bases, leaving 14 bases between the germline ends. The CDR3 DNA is TGTGCCAGCAGCTTAGGAGGGGGAGGGTCGGCTTTCTTT. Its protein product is CASSLGGGGSAFF.

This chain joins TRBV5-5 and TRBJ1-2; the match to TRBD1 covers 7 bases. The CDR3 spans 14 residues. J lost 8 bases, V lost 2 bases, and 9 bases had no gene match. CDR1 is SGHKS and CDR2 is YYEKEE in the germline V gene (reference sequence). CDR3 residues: CASSLHTQGKGYTF. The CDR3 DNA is TGTGCCAGCAGCTTACACACACAGGGGAAGGGCTACACCTTC.

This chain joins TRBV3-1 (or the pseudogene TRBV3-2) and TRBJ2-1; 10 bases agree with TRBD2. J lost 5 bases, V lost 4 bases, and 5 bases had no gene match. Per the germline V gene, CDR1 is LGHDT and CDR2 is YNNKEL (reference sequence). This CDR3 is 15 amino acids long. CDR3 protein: CASSRLAGENNEQFF. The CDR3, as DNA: TGTGCCAGCAGCCGGCTAGCGGGGGAAAACAATGAGCAGTTCTTC.

The CDR3 is CASSGTLQETQYF. DNA for the CDR3: TGTGCCAGTAGTGGTACTTTACAAGAGACCCAGTACTTC. The V gene is TRBV19, the J gene TRBJ2-5; unclear D gene. CDR3 length equals 13 residues. The ends were cut back, 5 bases at V and 2 bases at J, with 9 bases in the middle. Germline-derived CDR1 and CDR2 are LNHDA and SQIVND (reference sequence).

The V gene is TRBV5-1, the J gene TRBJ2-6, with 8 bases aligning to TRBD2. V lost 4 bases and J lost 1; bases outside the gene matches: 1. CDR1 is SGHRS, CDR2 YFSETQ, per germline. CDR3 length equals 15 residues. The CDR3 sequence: CASSGGGSGANVLTF. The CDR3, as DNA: TGCGCCAGCAGCGGCGGGGGGTCTGGGGCCAACGTCCTGACTTTC.

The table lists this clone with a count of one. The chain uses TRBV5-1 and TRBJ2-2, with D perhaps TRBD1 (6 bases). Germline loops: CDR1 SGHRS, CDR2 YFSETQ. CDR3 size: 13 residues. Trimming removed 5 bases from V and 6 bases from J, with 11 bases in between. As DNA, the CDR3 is TGCGCCAGCAGAGATACAGGGTCCGGGGAGCTGTTTTTT. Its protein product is CASRDTGSGELFF.

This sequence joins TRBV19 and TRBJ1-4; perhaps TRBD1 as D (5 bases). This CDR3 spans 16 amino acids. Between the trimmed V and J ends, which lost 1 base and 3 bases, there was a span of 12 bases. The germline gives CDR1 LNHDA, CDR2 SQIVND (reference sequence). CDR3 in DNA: TGTGCCAGTAGTATAGGGGGCGCATTGGCTAATGAAAAACTGTTTTTT. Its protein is CASSIGGALANEKLFF. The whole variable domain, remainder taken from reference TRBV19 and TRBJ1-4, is DGGITQSPKYLFRKEGQNVTLSCEQNLNHDAMYWYRQDPGQGLRLIYYSQIVNDFQKGDIAEGYSVSREKKESFPLTVTSAQKNPTAFYLCASSIGGALANEKLFFGSGTQLSVL.